This entry concerns a single T cell receptor beta chain. It lacks a known antigen. No much larger clonotype is one base removed from it; base qualities were not supplied. This sample is part of a study of shared clonotypes between healthy human individuals (dated by TCRdb to the early 2020s). About the study as a whole: A few men and a couple of women, aged 18 to 49 years, made up the cohort. For each donor, three plates each were used for CD4 naive and CD4 memory, two plates were used for CD8 naive, and one plate was used for CD8 memory. To estimate repertoire size and how much clonotype sharing occurs between individuals, the study deeply sequenced the blood TCR repertoires of several healthy adults. To increase sequencing depth and limit assay-specific biases, TCR repertoire library preparation and sequencing were carried out by different laboratories using diverse techniques. Per donor, leukapheresis produced somewhere between about 0.9 and 10 billion PBMCs. Paper-wide results and their limitations: When a few donors were compared, the shared fraction of clonotypes was around 4.6% for naive CD4, 3.5% to 4% for naive CD8, roughly 2.5% for memory CD4, and around 0.37% for memory CD8. Pairwise subsampling indicated that sequencing depth was expected to affect the degree of clonotype sharing among donors. Because the study included a small number of donors, the genetic and exposure-history diversity represented was limited. Rarefaction of sorted-subset datasets indicated incomplete sequencing despite the large sequencing depth. Larger estimated clonotype richness was generally found for naive subsets than for memory subsets. Compared with non-shared clonotypes, clonotypes shared by all four sorted-subset donors had higher generation probabilities. Sampling was restricted to blood, and TCR repertoires in tissues likely differ from the TCR repertoires found in blood.

TCR CDR3 regions were amplified from genomic DNA by multiplex PCR using the deep immunoSEQ assay. Extracted genomic DNA from each cell subset was spread evenly across all wells of several immunoSEQ 96-well plates, with each plate serving as a replicate. For sorted subsets, each replicate PCR was loaded with about 0.2 ug genomic DNA, equivalent to 25,000 to 35,000 T cell genomes. The purified libraries were quantified using a Qubit 3.0 fluorometer, sized with a Bioanalyzer 2100, and then quantified again using the KAPA Library Quantification kit. Every immunoSEQ 96-well plate was sequenced on a dedicated single-read 150-cycle Illumina NextSeq 550 flow cell. The authors processed their data as follows. Because the immunoSEQ output included only junctional sequences and no quality scores, the filtering could not be the same as the filtering used for full-length reads. To assign V/J genes and CDR3, sequences were annotated against IMGT germline references using PyIR, a Python wrapper for IgBLAST v1.9. Reads with weak V/J assignments (E-value above 1e-6), missing CDR3, stop codons, out-of-frame junctions, or ambiguous translated residues were removed. V3J clonotypes were defined as sequences sharing the same inferred V gene, J gene, and CDR3 amino acid sequence. Percentage overlap between repertoires was calculated by dividing the number of shared unique clonotypes by the size of the smaller repertoire. Repertoire richness was assessed with RTK rarefaction, the Chao1 estimator, and Recon v2.1 estimates of unobserved clonotypes. OLGA was used to compute generation probabilities for all TCRbeta clonotypes that the gDNA method yielded from a handful of donors. The clones in this table, taken by TCRdb from immuneACCESS, are in-frame only. Not every clone is retained; where verified, under half of the shortfall comes from an unresolved V gene, and the cause of the rest is unknown. The V and J calls and clone size are taken from that table; D and trimming were inferred from the DNA. Here the sample has over 2,000,000 clones; just under 95% occur a single time. Of the sample, approximately 1.6% is held by the ten largest clones.

V lost 6 bases and J lost 0 bases, and the count of bases not matched to a germline gene is 10. Counted from cysteine to phenylalanine, this CDR3 has 17 amino acids. Only the CDR3 DNA stays, 51 bases, in frame from base 1. The germline V gene specifies MDHEN as CDR1 and SYDVKM as CDR2. For the CD8 naive samples, CD45RO-negative cells were positively selected for CCR7, yielding a CD45RA+CCR7+ population from which TemRA cells were excluded. Donors were healthy HIV-negative adults with no recently reported acute infections or vaccinations. All donors were Caucasian adults living in Nashville, Tennessee, USA. After blood collection by leukapheresis, PBMCs were isolated using Ficoll-Histopaque density gradient centrifugation and then cryopreserved in the vapor phase of liquid nitrogen. Analytical flow cytometry was used to check the purity and quantity of every magnetically sorted T cell population. From each sorted fraction, genomic DNA was isolated and quantified by UV absorbance on a Nanodrop 2000c.

The V and J genes are TRBV28 and TRBJ1-5, and TRBD1 aligns with 8 junction nucleotides. Input material: naive CD8+ T cells from PBMCs. The cell subset or site label of this sample denotes: CD45RA+CCR7+. The TCR originated in a man younger than 30 in good health. Some clones in this sample may be carry-over from other donors' samples. The CDR3 protein is CASRSGDRPYSNQPQHF. In nucleotides, the sequence is TGTGCCAGCAGATCCGGGGACAGGCCATATAGCAATCAGCCCCAGCATTTT.